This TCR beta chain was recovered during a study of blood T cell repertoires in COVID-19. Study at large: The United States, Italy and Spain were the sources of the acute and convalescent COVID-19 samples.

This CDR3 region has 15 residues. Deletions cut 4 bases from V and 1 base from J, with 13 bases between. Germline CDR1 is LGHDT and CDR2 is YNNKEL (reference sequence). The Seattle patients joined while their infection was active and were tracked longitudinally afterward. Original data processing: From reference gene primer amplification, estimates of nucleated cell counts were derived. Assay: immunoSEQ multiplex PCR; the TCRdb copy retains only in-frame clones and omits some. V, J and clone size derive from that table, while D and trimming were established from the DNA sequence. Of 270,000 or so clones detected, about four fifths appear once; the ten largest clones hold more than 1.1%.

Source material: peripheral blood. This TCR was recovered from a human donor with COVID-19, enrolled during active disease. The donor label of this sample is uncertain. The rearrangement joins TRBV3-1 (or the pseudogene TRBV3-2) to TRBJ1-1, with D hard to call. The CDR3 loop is CASSPSGWGNTEAFF. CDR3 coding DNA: TGTGCCAGCAGCCCCAGCGGGTGGGGGAACACTGAAGCTTTCTTT.